The source of this TCR beta chain is a study of cytomegalovirus exposure and HLA in healthy donors. Study-wide results and caveats: Analysis was carried out at a later point, and it linked a missense DCLRE1C variant to TCR beta V- and J-gene trimming. Most TCR sequences were seen very rarely across donors, but some public TCRs occurred in many. Reported results showed that the classifier diagnosed cytomegalovirus status with high specificity and sensitivity. A later analysis reportedly found fewer N-insertions in an Asian-associated ancestry cluster than the roughly 670-donor mean.

V lost 6 bases to trimming and J lost 5 bases, with 12 bases between them. Germline CDR1 and CDR2: SNHLY and FYNNEI. This CDR3 spans 13 amino acids. PCR involved 60 Vbeta and 13 Jbeta primers. Some clones are missing from TCRdb's copy, which holds only in-frame ones; the method was immunoSEQ multiplex PCR. The sample consists of a few hundred thousand clones, about nine tenths of them appearing once. On this clone itself: Its antigen is unknown.

The chain combines TRBV2 with TRBJ2-3; TRBD1 is a possible D gene (6 bases). The source is a girl between 2 and 10 years old in good health and CMV-seronegative. Material for sequencing was PBMCs. CDR3 sequence: CASRVAGVDTQYF. The CDR3 DNA reads as TGTGCCAGCAGGGTTGCAGGGGTAGATACGCAGTATTTT.